One and the same sample provided the 7 T cell receptor beta chains below, sequenced in a study of blood T cell repertoires in COVID-19. Only in-frame clones appear in the TCRdb table, and some are missing; sequencing was by immunoSEQ multiplex PCR. The sample consists of approximately 140,000 clones, roughly 80% of them appearing once. The material sequenced was peripheral blood. These receptors were taken from a man in his fifties with acute or convalescent COVID-19.

The chain has TRBV6-5 and TRBJ2-5, with 8 bases that match TRBD2. Germline V gives CDR1 MNHEY, CDR2 SVGAGI. Trimming cost V 6 bases and J 5 bases; bases outside gene matches: 8. CDR3 length equals 14 residues. DNA of the CDR3: TGTGCCAGCAGCCAACGAGCGGGGGAGGAGACCCAGTACTTC. Translated: CASSQRAGEETQYF.

The chain employs TRBV6-6 and TRBJ2-5, with D perhaps TRBD2 (6 bases). Germline CDR1 MNHNY, CDR2 SVGAGI (reference sequence). Trimming shortened V by 6 bases and J by 8 bases, and 22 bases separated the two germline ends. The CDR3 extends over 15 amino acids. CDR3 in DNA: TGTGCCAGCAGGCTCGGGGACTGGGGCGTAGAAACCCAGTACTTC. Its translation: CASRLGDWGVETQYF.

The rearrangement links TRBV6-6 to TRBJ1-4, with D uncertain. This CDR3 has 13 amino acids. Germline values: CDR1 MNHNY, CDR2 SVGAGI (reference sequence). V was clipped by 7 bases and J by 4 bases, with 10 bases between them. The CDR3 nucleotides read TGTGCCAGCACCCGTTTTAGTAATGAAAAACTGTTTTTT. Translating gives CASTRFSNEKLFF.

This chain connects TRBV11-2 to TRBJ2-1, with TRBD2 matching 11 bases. The CDR3 spans 17 residues. Germline CDR1 SGHAT, CDR2 FQNNGV. Trimming cost V 2 bases and J 8 bases; bases outside gene matches: 11. Here the CDR3 reads CASSLKGLAVLEHEQFF. Here the CDR3 DNA reads TGTGCCAGCAGCTTAAAGGGACTAGCGGTCCTAGAACATGAGCAGTTCTTC.

The chain combines TRBV2 with TRBJ1-4, with 7 bases that match TRBD1. Per the germline V gene, CDR1 is SNHLY and CDR2 is FYNNEI. Losses at the gene ends were 4 bases for V and 3 bases for J; bases not matched to a gene: 2. CDR3 size: 14 residues. The CDR3 sequence: CASSGTGANEKLFF. In DNA, the CDR3 is TGTGCCAGCAGTGGGACAGGAGCTAATGAAAAACTGTTTTTT.

The chain is built from TRBV18 and TRBJ2-1; D remains unclear. V was cut by 6 bases and J by 4 bases, with 13 bases left in between. From germline, CDR1 is KGHSH and CDR2 LQKENI. CDR3 length: 14 amino acids. The CDR3 region is CASSPPAPYNEQFF. The CDR3 DNA is TGTGCCAGCTCCCCCCCCGCGCCTTACAATGAGCAGTTCTTC.

This clone was picked up one time. The chain combines TRBV19 with TRBJ1-5, with 7 positions matching TRBD1. Germline trimming cut 6 bases from V and 7 bases from J; bases unmatched to any gene: 15. CDR3 length: 16 amino acids. Germline V gene data show CDR1 as LNHDA and CDR2 as SQIVND (reference sequence). CDR3: CASRTPGQGDGQPQHF. The CDR3 region has the DNA TGTGCCAGTAGGACCCCGGGGCAGGGGGACGGGCAGCCCCAGCATTTT. Looking up the rest from reference TRBV19 and TRBJ1-5 gives the full variable domain: DGGITQSPKYLFRKEGQNVTLSCEQNLNHDAMYWYRQDPGQGLRLIYYSQIVNDFQKGDIAEGYSVSREKKESFPLTVTSAQKNPTAFYLCASRTPGQGDGQPQHFGDGTRLSIL.